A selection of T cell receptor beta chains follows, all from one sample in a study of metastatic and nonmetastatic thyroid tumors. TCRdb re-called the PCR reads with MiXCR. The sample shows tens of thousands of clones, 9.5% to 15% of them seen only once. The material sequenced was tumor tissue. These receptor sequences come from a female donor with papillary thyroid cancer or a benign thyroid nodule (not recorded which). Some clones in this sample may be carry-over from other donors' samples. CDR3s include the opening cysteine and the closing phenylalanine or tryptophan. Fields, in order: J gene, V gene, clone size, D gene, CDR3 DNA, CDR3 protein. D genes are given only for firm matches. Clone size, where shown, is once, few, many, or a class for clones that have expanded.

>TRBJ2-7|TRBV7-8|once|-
TGTGCCAGCAGCTTAACGACCTCGTTCGAGCAGTACTTC
CASSLTTSFEQYF
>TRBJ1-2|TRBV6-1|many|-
TGTGCCAGCATATTCTTAGGGGGGGGAGGCTACACCTTC
CASIFLGGGGYTF
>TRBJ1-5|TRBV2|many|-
TGTGCCAGCAGTGATGTGGAAAGCAATCAGCCCCAGCATTTT
CASSDVESNQPQHF
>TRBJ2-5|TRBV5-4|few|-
TGTGCCAGCCGCCACAAATCCGTGAACGACGAGACCCAGTACTTC
CASRHKSVNDETQYF
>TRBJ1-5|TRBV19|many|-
TGTGCCAGTAGACCGGGATCAGACGGAAGGCAGCCCCAGCATTTT
CASRPGSDGRQPQHF
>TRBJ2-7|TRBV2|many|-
TGTGCCAGCAGAGGACCGATACCCTACGAGCAGTACTTC
CASRGPIPYEQYF
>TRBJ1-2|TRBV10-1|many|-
TGCGCCAGCAGGCACAGAAAGGACAGAGCTAACTATGGCTACACCTTC
CASRHRKDRANYGYTF
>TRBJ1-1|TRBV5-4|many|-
TGTGCCAGCAGCCCCACAGGGAACACTGAAGCTTTCTTT
CASSPTGNTEAFF
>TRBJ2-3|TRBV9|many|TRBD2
TGTGCCAGCAGCGTAGAAGCATTCGGGGGGATGGCAGATACGCAGTATTTT
CASSVEAFGGMADTQYF
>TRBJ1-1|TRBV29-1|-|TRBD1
TGCAGCGTAGCCACAGGGGGCGGCACTGAAGCTTTCTTT
CSVATGGGTEAFF
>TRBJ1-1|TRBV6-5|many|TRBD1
TGTGCCAGCAGTTACCAAGACAGGGGCGGGGGTGAAGCTTTCTTT
CASSYQDRGGGEAFF
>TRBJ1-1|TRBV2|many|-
TGTGCCAGCAGTGAGGGATTCACTGAAGCTTTCTTT
CASSEGFTEAFF
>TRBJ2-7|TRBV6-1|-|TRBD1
TGTGCCAACAGTGCGCCTCGACAGGGGGCGCGGTGGGAGCAGTACTTC
CANSAPRQGARWEQYF
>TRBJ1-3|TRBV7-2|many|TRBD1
TGTGCCAGCAGCACGGACAGGGGAAACACCATATATTTT
CASSTDRGNTIYF
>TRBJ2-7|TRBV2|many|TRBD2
TGTGCCAGCAGTGAGTTTAGCGGGAGGGGCGAGCAGTACTTC
CASSEFSGRGEQYF
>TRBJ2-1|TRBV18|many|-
TGTGCCAGCTCACCCCAACCCTGGGATGAGCAGTTCTTC
CASSPQPWDEQFF
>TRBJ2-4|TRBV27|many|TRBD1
TGTGCCAGCAGTTTAGAAAGGGACAGACCCAAAAACATTCAGTACTTC
CASSLERDRPKNIQYF
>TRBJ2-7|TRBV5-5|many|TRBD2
TGTGCCAGCAGCTTGTCTAGCGGGAGCCCCGGGCAGTACTTC
CASSLSSGSPGQYF
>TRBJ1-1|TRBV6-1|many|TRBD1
TGTGCCAGCAGAGCCGGGACAGGCACTGAAGCTTTCTTT
CASRAGTGTEAFF
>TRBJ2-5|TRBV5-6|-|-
TGTGCCAGCAGCTTGGGGCAGGGCCAAGAGACCCAGTACTTC
CASSLGQGQETQYF
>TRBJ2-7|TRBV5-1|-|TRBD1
TGCGCCAGCAGCGCCGGGACAGGGAGCTCCTACGAGCAGTACTTC
CASSAGTGSSYEQYF
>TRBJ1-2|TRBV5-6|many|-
TGTGCCAGCAGCTTGCAGGTCTCGGGCTACACCTTC
CASSLQVSGYTF
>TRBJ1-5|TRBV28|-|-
TGCGCCAGCATGGTGCTGGCAGGTGATAATAAGCCCCAGCATTTT
CASMVLAGDNKPQHF
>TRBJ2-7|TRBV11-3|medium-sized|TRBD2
TGTGCCAGCACCATACGGGCTAGCGGGACGTCGAGCGAGCAGTACTTC
CASTIRASGTSSEQYF
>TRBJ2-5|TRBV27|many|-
TGTGCCAGCAGTAACTATTATCGGACTCCCAAAGAGACCCAGTACTTC
CASSNYYRTPKETQYF
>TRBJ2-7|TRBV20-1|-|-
TGCAGTGCTAGAGTTTCCCCCTCGGTCCAGCATTACTTC
CSARVSPSVQHYF
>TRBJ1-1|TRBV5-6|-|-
TGTGCCAGCAGCTTCGAGCAGTTGAACACTGAAGCTTTCTTT
CASSFEQLNTEAFF
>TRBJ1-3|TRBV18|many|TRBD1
TGTGCCAGCTCACTGGGACAGGTGAGCTCTGGAAACACCATATATTTT
CASSLGQVSSGNTIYF
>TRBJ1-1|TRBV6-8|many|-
TGTGCCAGCAGTTTCCCCGGAGATAACACTGAAGCTTTCTTT
CASSFPGDNTEAFF